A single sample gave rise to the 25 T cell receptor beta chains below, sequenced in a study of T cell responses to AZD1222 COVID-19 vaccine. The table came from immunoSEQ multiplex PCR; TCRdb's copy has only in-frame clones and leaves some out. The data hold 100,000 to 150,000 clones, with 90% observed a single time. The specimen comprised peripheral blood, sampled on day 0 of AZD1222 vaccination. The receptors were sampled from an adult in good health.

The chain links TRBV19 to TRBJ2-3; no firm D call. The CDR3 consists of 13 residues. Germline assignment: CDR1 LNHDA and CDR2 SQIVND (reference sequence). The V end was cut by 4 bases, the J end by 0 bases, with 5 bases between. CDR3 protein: CASSTISTDTQYF. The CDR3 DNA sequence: TGTGCCAGTAGTACCATTAGCACAGATACGCAGTATTTT.

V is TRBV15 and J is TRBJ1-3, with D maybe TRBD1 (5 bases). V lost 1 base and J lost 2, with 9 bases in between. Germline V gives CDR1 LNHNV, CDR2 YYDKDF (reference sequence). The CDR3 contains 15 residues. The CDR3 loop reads CATSRVGGPGNTIYF. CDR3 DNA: TGTGCCACCAGCAGAGTTGGGGGTCCTGGAAACACCATATATTTT.

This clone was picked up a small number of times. CDR3 sequence: CASSFRQGYGYTF. The DNA of the CDR3 is TGTGCCAGCAGTTTCCGACAGGGGTATGGCTACACCTTC. The rearrangement uses TRBV27 and TRBJ1-2, with TRBD1 matching over 8 bases. The CDR3 is made up of 13 amino acids. In germline, CDR1 is MNHEY, CDR2 SMNVEV (reference sequence). V shed 3 bases, J shed 5 bases, and the junction held 2 bases outside the gene matches.

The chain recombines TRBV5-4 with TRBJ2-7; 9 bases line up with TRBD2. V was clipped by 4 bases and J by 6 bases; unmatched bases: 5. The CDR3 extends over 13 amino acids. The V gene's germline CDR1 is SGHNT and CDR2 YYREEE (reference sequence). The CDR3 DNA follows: TGTGCCAGCAGCCTTAGCGGGGGTAGCGAGCAGTACTTC. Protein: CASSLSGGSEQYF.

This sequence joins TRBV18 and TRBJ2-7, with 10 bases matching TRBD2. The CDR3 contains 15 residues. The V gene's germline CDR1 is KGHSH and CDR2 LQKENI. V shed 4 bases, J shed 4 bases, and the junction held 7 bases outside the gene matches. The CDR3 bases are TGTGCCAGCTCACTAACTAGCGGGGTAAGGTACGAGCAGTACTTC. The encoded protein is CASSLTSGVRYEQYF.

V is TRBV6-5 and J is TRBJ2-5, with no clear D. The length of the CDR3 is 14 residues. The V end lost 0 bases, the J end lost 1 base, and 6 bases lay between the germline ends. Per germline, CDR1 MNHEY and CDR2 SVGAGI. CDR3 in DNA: TGTGCCAGCAGTTACTCGTTTATCCAAGAGACCCAGTACTTC. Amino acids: CASSYSFIQETQYF.

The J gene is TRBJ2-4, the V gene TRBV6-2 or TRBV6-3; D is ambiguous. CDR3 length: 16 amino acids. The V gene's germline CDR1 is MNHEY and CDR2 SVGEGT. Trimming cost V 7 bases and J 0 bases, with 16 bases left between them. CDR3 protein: CASTPVGTLAKNIQYF. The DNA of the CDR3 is TGTGCCAGCACCCCGGTGGGCACTTTAGCCAAAAACATTCAGTACTTC.

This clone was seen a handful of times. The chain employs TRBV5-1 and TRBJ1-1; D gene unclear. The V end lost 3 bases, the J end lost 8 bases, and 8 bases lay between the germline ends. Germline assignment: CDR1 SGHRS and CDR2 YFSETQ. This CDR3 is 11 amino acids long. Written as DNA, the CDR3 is TGCGCCAGCAGCTACGGCCAGGAAGCTTTCTTT. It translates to CASSYGQEAFF.

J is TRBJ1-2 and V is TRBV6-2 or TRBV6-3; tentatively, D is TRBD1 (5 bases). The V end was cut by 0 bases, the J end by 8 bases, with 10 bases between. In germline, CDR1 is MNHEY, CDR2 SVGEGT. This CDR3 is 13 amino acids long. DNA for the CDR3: TGTGCCAGCAGTTACTCGGGGGTAGACGGCTACACCTTC. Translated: CASSYSGVDGYTF.

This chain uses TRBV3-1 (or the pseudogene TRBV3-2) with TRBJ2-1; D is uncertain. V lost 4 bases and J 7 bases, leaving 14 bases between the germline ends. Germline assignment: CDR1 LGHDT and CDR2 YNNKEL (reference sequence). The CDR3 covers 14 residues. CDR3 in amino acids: CASSLDLVQNEQFF. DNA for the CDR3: TGTGCCAGCAGCCTGGACCTAGTCCAGAATGAGCAGTTCTTC.

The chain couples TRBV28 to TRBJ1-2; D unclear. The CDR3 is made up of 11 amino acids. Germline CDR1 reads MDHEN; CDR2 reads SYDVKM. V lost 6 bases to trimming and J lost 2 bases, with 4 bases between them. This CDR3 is CASRENYGYTF. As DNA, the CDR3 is TGTGCCAGCAGGGAGAACTATGGCTACACCTTC.

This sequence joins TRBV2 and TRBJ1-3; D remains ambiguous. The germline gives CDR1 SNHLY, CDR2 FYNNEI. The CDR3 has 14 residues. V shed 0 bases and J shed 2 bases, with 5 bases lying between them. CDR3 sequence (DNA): TGTGCCAGCAGTGAAGCGCTCCCTGGAAACACCATATATTTT. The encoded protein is CASSEALPGNTIYF.

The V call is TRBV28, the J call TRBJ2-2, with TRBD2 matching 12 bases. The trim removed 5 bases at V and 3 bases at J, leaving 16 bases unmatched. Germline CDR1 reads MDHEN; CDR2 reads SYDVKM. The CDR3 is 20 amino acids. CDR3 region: CASSRLAGGPKTPYTGELFF. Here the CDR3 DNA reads TGTGCCAGCAGTCGCCTAGCGGGGGGGCCTAAGACCCCGTACACCGGGGAGCTGTTTTTT.

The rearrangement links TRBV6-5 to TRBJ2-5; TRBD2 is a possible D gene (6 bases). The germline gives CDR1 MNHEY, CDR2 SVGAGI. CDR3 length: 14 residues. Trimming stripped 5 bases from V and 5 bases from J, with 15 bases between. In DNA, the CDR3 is TGTGCCAGCAGTACCCGGGCCCGGGGGGAGACCCAGTACTTC. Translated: CASSTRARGETQYF.

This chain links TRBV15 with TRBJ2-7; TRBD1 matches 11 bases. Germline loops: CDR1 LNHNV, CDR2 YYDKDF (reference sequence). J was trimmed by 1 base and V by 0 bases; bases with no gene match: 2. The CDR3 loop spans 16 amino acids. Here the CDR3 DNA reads TGTGCCACCAGCAGAGATGGGGACAGGGGGTCCTACGAGCAGTACTTC. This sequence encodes CATSRDGDRGSYEQYF.

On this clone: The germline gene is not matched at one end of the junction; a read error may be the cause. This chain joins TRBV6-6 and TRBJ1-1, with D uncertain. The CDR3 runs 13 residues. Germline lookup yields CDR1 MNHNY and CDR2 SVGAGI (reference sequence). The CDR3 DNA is TGTGCCAGCAGTTACCAGTGGAACACTGAAGCTCTCTTT. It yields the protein CASSYQWNTEALF.

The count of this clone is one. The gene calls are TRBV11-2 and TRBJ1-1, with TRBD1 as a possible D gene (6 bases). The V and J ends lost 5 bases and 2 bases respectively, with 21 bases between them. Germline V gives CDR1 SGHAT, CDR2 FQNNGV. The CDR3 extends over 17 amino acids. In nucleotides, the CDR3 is TGTGCCAGCAGCGCTTCGACAGGACCCCCCTTTAACACTGAAGCTTTCTTT. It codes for CASSASTGPPFNTEAFF.

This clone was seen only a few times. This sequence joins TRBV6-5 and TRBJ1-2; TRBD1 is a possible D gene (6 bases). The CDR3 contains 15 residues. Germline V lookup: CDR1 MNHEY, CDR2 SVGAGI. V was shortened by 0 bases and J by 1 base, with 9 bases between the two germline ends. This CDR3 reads CASSYSWDNNYGYTF. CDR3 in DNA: TGTGCCAGCAGTTACTCTTGGGACAATAACTATGGCTACACCTTC.

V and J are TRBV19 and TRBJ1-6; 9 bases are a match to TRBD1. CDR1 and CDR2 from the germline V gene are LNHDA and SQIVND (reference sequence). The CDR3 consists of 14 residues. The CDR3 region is CAVAAGTGNSPLHF. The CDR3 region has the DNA TGTGCTGTTGCGGCCGGGACAGGGAATTCACCCCTCCACTTT.

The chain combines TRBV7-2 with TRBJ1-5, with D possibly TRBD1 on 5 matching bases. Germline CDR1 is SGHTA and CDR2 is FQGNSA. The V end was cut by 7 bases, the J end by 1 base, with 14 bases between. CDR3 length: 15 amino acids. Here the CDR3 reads CASTRDGGSNQPQHF. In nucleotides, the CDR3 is TGTGCCAGCACCCGGGACGGAGGGAGCAATCAGCCCCAGCATTTT.

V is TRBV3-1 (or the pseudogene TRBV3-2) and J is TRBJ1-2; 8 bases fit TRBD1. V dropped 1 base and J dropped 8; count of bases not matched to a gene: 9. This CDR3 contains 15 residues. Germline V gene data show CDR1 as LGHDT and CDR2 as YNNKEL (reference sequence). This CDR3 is CASSQAWAGGFGYTF. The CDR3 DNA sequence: TGTGCCAGCAGCCAAGCCTGGGCAGGGGGCTTCGGCTACACCTTC.

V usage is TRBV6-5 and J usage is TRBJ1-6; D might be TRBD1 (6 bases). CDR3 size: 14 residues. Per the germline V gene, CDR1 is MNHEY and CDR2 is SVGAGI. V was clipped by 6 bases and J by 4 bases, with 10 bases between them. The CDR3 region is CASRQQGYNSPLHF. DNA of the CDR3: TGTGCCAGCAGACAACAGGGTTATAATTCACCCCTCCACTTT.

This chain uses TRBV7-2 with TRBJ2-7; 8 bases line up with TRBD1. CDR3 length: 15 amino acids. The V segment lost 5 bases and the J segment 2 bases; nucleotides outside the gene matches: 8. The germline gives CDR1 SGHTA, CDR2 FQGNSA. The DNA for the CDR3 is TGTGCCAGCAGCCCAGGCGGGACAGGCACCTACGAGCAGTACTTC. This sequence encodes CASSPGGTGTYEQYF.

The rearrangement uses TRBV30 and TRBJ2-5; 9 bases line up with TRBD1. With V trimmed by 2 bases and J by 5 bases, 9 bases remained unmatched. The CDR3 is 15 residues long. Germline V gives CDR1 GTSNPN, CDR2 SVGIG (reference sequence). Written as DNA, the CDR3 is TGTGCCTGGAGTTCGGGACAGGGCGGAATGGAGACCCAGTACTTC. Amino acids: CAWSSGQGGMETQYF.

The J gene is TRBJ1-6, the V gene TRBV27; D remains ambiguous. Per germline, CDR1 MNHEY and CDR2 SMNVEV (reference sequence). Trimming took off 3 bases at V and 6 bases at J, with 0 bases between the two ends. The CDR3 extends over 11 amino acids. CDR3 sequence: CASSFNSPLHF. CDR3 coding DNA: TGTGCCAGCAGTTTTAATTCACCCCTCCACTTT.